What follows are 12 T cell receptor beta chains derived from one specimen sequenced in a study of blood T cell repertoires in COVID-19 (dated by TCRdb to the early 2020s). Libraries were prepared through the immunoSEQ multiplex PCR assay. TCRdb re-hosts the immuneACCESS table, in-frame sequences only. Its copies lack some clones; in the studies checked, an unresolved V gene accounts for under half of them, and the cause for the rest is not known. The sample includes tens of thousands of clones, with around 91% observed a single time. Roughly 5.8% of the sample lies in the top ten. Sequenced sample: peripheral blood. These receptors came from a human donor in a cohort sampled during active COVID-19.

The chain's CDR3 is CASSIDLRVPNEKLFF. As DNA, the CDR3 is TGTGCCAGTAGTATAGATCTCAGGGTACCTAATGAAAAACTGTTTTTT. The chain couples TRBV19 to TRBJ1-4, with D tentatively TRBD1 (5 bases). Per germline, CDR1 LNHDA and CDR2 SQIVND (reference sequence). The germline V and J ends were trimmed by 0 bases and 3 bases, with 11 bases remaining between them. This CDR3 has 16 amino acids.

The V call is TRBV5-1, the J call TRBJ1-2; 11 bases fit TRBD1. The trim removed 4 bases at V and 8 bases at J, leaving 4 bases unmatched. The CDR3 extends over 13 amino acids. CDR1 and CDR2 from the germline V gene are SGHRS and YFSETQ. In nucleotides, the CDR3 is TGCGCCAGCAGCGTCGGGACAGGGGGAGGCTACACCTTC. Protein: CASSVGTGGGYTF.

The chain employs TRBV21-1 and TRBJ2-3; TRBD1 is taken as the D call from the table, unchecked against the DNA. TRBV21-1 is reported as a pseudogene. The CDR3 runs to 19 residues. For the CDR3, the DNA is TGTGCCAGCAGCAAAAAAAAAGGGGGCCAGTTTCGGGTTAAAGATACGCAGTATTTT. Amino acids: CASSKKKGGQFRVKDTQYF.

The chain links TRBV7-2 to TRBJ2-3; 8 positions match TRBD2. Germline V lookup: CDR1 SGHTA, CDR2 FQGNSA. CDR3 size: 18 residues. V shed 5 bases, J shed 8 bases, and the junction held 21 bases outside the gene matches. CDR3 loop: CASSPREGSGYKLGTQYF. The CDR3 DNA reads TGTGCCAGCAGCCCCCGGGAGGGCTCGGGGTATAAGTTAGGTACGCAGTATTTT.

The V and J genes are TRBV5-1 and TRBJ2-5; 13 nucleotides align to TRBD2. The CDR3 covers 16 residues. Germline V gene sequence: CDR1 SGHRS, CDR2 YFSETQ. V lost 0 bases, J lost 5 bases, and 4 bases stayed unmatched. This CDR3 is CASSLGALAGGETQYF. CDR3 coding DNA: TGCGCCAGCAGCTTGGGGGCACTAGCGGGGGGGGAGACCCAGTACTTC.

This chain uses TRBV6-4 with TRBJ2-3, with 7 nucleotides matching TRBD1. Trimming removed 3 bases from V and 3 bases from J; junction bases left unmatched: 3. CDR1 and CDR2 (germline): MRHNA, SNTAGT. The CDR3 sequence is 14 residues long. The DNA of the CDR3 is TGTGCCAGCAGTGATGCAGGGGGAACAGATACGCAGTATTTT. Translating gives CASSDAGGTDTQYF.

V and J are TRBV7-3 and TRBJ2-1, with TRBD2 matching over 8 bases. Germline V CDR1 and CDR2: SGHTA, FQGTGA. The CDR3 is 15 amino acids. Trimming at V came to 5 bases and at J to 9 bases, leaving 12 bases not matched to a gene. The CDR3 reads CASSPAGAAVSEQFF. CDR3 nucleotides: TGTGCCAGCAGCCCAGCGGGGGCCGCCGTCAGTGAGCAGTTCTTC.

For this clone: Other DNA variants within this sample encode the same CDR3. Here the CDR3 reads CASSERGQGTYEQYF. In DNA form, the CDR3 reads TGTGCCAGCAGTGAGCGGGGACAGGGAACCTACGAGCAGTACTTC. The chain employs TRBV6-1 and TRBJ2-7, with TRBD1 matching 9 bases. CDR3 length: 15 residues. The J segment lost 2 bases and the V segment lost 3 bases, leaving 5 bases of the junction unmatched. The V gene's germline CDR1 is MNHNS and CDR2 SASEGT.

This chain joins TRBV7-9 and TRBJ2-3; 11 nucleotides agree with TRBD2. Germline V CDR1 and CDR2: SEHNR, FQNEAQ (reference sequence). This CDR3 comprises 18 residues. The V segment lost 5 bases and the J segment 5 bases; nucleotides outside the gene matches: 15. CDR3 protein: CASSLPTLAGGSVDTQYF. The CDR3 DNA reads TGTGCCAGCAGCCTCCCGACGCTAGCGGGGGGCTCTGTAGATACGCAGTATTTT.

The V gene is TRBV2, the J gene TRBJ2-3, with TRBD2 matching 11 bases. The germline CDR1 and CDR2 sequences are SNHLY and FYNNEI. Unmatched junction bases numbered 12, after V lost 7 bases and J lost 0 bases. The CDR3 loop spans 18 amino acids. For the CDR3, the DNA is TGTGCCAGCATCCTGCGGGGAACTAGCGGGGGAAGCACAGATACGCAGTATTTT. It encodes CASILRGTSGGSTDTQYF.

CDR3 sequence reads: CASSPRDRRSLFNEKLFF. CDR3 nucleotide sequence: TGTGCCAGCTCACCTCGGGACAGACGTTCACTGTTTAATGAAAAACTGTTTTTT. J is TRBJ1-4 and V is TRBV9; 7 nucleotides align to TRBD1. The germline V gene encodes CDR1 SGDLS and CDR2 YYNGEE. Trimming at V came to 7 bases and at J to 4 bases, leaving 19 bases not matched to a gene. The CDR3 length is 18 residues.

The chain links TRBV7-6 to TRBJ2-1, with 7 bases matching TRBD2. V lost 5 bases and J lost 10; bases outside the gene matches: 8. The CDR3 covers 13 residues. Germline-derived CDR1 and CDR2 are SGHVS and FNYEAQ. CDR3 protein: CASSPGGRGEQFF. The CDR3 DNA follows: TGTGCCAGCAGCCCGGGTGGGCGGGGGGAGCAGTTCTTC.